These T cell receptor beta chains were read from a single sample in a study of T cell responses to AZD1222 COVID-19 vaccine. Only in-frame clones appear in the TCRdb table, and some are missing; sequencing was by immunoSEQ multiplex PCR. Of over 120,000 clones detected, 85% to 95% appear once; the ten largest clones hold about 5.1%. Material: peripheral blood, obtained on day 0 of AZD1222 vaccination. Source of these receptors: an adult in good health. The CDR3 runs from the conserved cysteine through the conserved F or W. The D gene is left open where the match is weak. Size tells how often a clone was seen (once, few, many) or the class of an expanded clone, and some rows leave it out.

clone_size j_call d_call v_call cdr3_aa cdr3_nt
- TRBJ2-7 TRBD1 TRBV2 CASSSGTGNYEQYF TGTGCCAGCAGTTCCGGGACAGGGAACTACGAGCAGTACTTC
- TRBJ2-7 TRBD2 TRBV30 CAWSVAGAWYEQYF TGTGCCTGGAGTGTAGCGGGAGCTTGGTACGAGCAGTACTTC
- TRBJ2-3 TRBD2 TRBV5-6 CASSLLAAWWDTQYF TGTGCCAGCAGCTTGCTAGCGGCTTGGTGGGATACGCAGTATTTT
- TRBJ1-3 TRBD1 TRBV4-2 CASSQTGGAGNTIYF TGTGCCAGCAGCCAAACAGGGGGAGCTGGAAACACCATATATTTT
few TRBJ1-5 - TRBV6-4 CASLWGNQPQHF TGTGCCAGCCTCTGGGGTAATCAGCCCCAGCATTTT
- TRBJ2-2 TRBD2 TRBV3-1/TRBV3-2 CASSQVLSGGGTGELFF TGTGCCAGCAGCCAAGTCCTCTCGGGAGGAGGCACCGGGGAGCTGTTTTTT
- TRBJ1-2 - TRBV28 CASVQLSGDGGYTF TGTGCCAGCGTTCAGTTATCGGGGGACGGGGGCTACACCTTC
- TRBJ2-1 TRBD2 TRBV28 CASSFPLASGRSEQFF TGTGCCAGCAGTTTCCCGTTGGCTAGCGGGAGGAGTGAGCAGTTCTTC
- TRBJ1-4 TRBD1 TRBV25-1 CASTNRDRGNEKLFF TGTGCCAGCACTAACCGGGACAGGGGTAATGAAAAACTGTTTTTT
once TRBJ1-2 - TRBV29-1 CSVWDNFNYGYTF TGCAGCGTTTGGGACAATTTTAACTATGGCTACACCTTC
- TRBJ2-5 - TRBV6-5 CASTLAPLGETQYF TGTGCCAGCACCTTGGCCCCTTTGGGTGAGACCCAGTACTTC
- TRBJ1-1 - TRBV5-1 CASSFLDRTSDTEAFF TGCGCCAGCAGCTTCCTCGACAGGACTTCCGACACTGAAGCTTTCTTT
- TRBJ1-2 - TRBV25-1 CASSEYSGEYGYTF TGTGCCAGCAGTGAATATAGTGGAGAGTATGGCTACACCTTC
- TRBJ2-5 - TRBV3-1/TRBV3-2 CASSQVVETQYF TGTGCCAGCAGCCAAGTAGTCGAGACCCAGTACTTC
- TRBJ2-2 - TRBV18 CASSPLGSNTGELFF TGTGCCAGCTCACCATTAGGATCGAACACCGGGGAGCTGTTTTTT
- TRBJ1-5 - TRBV6-5 CASSYQVDQPQHF TGTGCCAGCAGTTACCAGGTGGACCAGCCCCAGCATTTT
- TRBJ2-1 TRBD2 TRBV19 CASSIVRGTSGRQFF TGTGCCAGTAGTATAGTACGGGGTACTAGCGGTAGGCAGTTCTTC
- TRBJ1-1 - TRBV3-1/TRBV3-2 CASSPDLNTEAFF TGTGCCAGCAGCCCGGACTTGAACACTGAAGCTTTCTTT
- TRBJ2-7 - TRBV3-1/TRBV3-2 CASRPASSYEQYF TGTGCCAGCAGACCGGCTAGCTCCTACGAGCAGTACTTC
- TRBJ2-5 TRBD2 TRBV5-1 CASSRFLTSGITQETQYF TGCGCCAGCAGCCGCTTCCTGACTAGCGGAATAACCCAAGAGACCCAGTACTTC
- TRBJ2-1 - TRBV19 CASSIEYWSESSYNEQFF TGTGCCAGTAGTATAGAGTATTGGAGCGAAAGCTCCTACAATGAGCAGTTCTTC
- TRBJ1-1 TRBD1 TRBV20-1 CSASRAGGYGTEAFF TGCAGTGCTAGTCGGGCAGGGGGTTACGGCACTGAAGCTTTCTTT
- TRBJ2-2 - TRBV12-3/TRBV12-4 CASSQGNTGELFF TGTGCCAGCTCACAGGGAAACACCGGGGAGCTGTTTTTT
- TRBJ2-3 TRBD2 TRBV3-1/TRBV3-2 CASSPLSPGGVTDTQYF TGTGCCAGCAGCCCCCTGAGCCCGGGGGGGGTCACAGATACGCAGTATTTT
- TRBJ2-7 - TRBV19 CASGPLGNEQYF TGTGCCAGTGGTCCTCTGGGAAACGAGCAGTACTTC
- TRBJ2-7 - TRBV4-1 CASSQDRRDEQYF TGCGCCAGCAGCCAAGATCGCCGGGACGAGCAGTACTTC
few TRBJ2-7 TRBD2 TRBV5-1 CASSLAPGLAGGTYEQYF TGCGCCAGCAGCTTGGCCCCGGGACTAGCGGGAGGGACCTACGAGCAGTACTTC
once TRBJ2-1 - TRBV11-2 CGYVEGNEQFF TGTGGATATGTTGAGGGCAATGAGCAGTTCTTC
- TRBJ2-7 TRBD1 TRBV18 CASSGQAYEQYF TGTGCCAGCTCGGGACAGGCCTACGAGCAGTACTTC
- TRBJ2-1 TRBD2 TRBV9 CASSVGSGSGSYNEQFF TGTGCCAGCAGCGTAGGAAGCGGGAGTGGCTCCTACAATGAGCAGTTCTTC
- TRBJ1-4 - TRBV27 CASSPGRVDNEKLFF TGTGCCAGCAGTCCGGGAAGGGTTGATAATGAAAAACTGTTTTTT
- TRBJ1-3 TRBD1 TRBV2 CASTRQGGNTIYF TGTGCCAGCACTAGACAGGGTGGAAACACCATATATTTT
- TRBJ1-5 TRBD1 TRBV28 CASSLGGTVNSNQPQHF TGTGCCAGCAGTTTAGGGGGGACAGTCAATAGCAATCAGCCCCAGCATTTT
- TRBJ2-2 TRBD2 TRBV3-1/TRBV3-2 CASSTSGRANTGELFF TGTGCCAGCAGTACTAGCGGGAGGGCGAACACCGGGGAGCTGTTTTTT
- TRBJ2-5 - TRBV24-1 CATSDTGTSVETQYF TGTGCCACCAGTGATACCGGGACTTCAGTCGAGACCCAGTACTTC
- TRBJ2-3 - TRBV6-1 CASSEAIRDTQYF TGTGCCAGCAGTGAGGCGATCAGAGATACGCAGTATTTT
few TRBJ1-6 - TRBV2 CASILDSGRSPLHF TGTGCCAGCATCCTCGACAGCGGGCGTTCACCCCTCCACTTT
once TRBJ1-3 - TRBV3-1/TRBV3-2 CASSQVREDTIYF TGTGCCAGCAGCCAAGTCAGGGAGGACACCATATATTTT
- TRBJ1-2 - TRBV2 CASKVLYGYTF TGTGCCAGCAAAGTTCTCTATGGCTACACCTTC
- TRBJ2-5 TRBD1 TRBV5-1 CASSLHRGLETQYF TGCGCCAGCAGTCTACACAGGGGCCTAGAGACCCAGTACTTC
- TRBJ2-5 - TRBV30 CAWSRVGRETQYF TGTGCCTGGAGTAGGGTGGGCCGAGAGACCCAGTACTTC
- TRBJ2-1 TRBD2 TRBV25-1 CATLRLAALNEQFF TGTGCCACCTTGAGACTAGCGGCCCTCAATGAGCAGTTCTTC
- TRBJ1-1 - TRBV4-1 CASSQVVYMNTEAFF TGCGCCAGCAGCCAAGTGGTTTACATGAACACTGAAGCTTTCTTT
- TRBJ2-2 - TRBV30 CAWIFGGGRDTGELFF TGTGCCTGGATTTTTGGAGGGGGCAGGGACACCGGGGAGCTGTTTTTT
once TRBJ1-2 - TRBV11-2 CASSHGGGGYTF TGTGCCAGCAGCCACGGGGGGGGTGGCTACACCTTC
- TRBJ1-5 - TRBV27 CASSPISTGNNQPQHF TGTGCCAGCAGTCCGATATCGACAGGAAACAATCAGCCCCAGCATTTT
- TRBJ1-4 TRBD1 TRBV5-4 CASSGDSVNEKLFF TGTGCCAGCAGCGGGGACAGCGTAAATGAAAAACTGTTTTTT
- TRBJ2-1 - TRBV19 CASSIRGSQEQFF TGTGCCAGTAGTATACGGGGGAGTCAGGAGCAGTTCTTC
- TRBJ1-2 - TRBV29-1 CSVAVRGDDGYTF TGCAGCGTTGCGGTCAGGGGAGACGATGGCTACACCTTC
- TRBJ2-2 - TRBV7-3 CASSLSGDGELFF TGTGCCAGCAGCTTAAGTGGAGACGGGGAGCTGTTTTTT
- TRBJ2-7 - TRBV5-1 CASSEDGLIMGEQYF TGCGCCAGCAGCGAGGACGGACTGATTATGGGCGAGCAGTACTTC
once TRBJ2-7 - TRBV6-5 CASSYRGSVREQYF TGTGCCAGCAGTTATAGGGGGAGCGTCCGGGAGCAGTACTTC
- TRBJ2-3 - TRBV21-1 CASSKVGRRDTDTQYF TGTGCCAGCAGCAAAGTCGGACGGCGCGACACAGATACGCAGTATTTT